This passage covers 7 T cell receptor beta chains from one sample sequenced in a study of immune cell composition in non-small cell lung cancer. Here immunoSEQ multiplex PCR was the method, and the copy in TCRdb shows in-frame clones only, minus some. The sample shows 14,000 to 15,000 clones, 69% of them seen only once. Input material: lung tumor tissue. These receptor sequences come from a human donor with non-small cell lung cancer.

V usage is TRBV9 and J usage is TRBJ2-2, with TRBD2 matching over 8 bases. The CDR3 consists of 16 residues. CDR1 and CDR2 (germline): SGDLS, YYNGEE. J was trimmed by 1 base and V by 4 bases; bases with no gene match: 6. CDR3 residues: CASSPRGGGNTGELFF. In DNA, the CDR3 is TGTGCCAGCAGCCCACGGGGGGGTGGGAACACCGGGGAGCTGTTTTTT.

The chain links TRBV18 to TRBJ2-1; 11 nucleotides line up with TRBD1. CDR1 is KGHSH, CDR2 LQKENI, per germline. Losses at the gene ends were 2 bases for V and 2 bases for J; bases not matched to a gene: 5. This CDR3 has 17 residues. This CDR3 is CASSPEGQGAAYNEQFF. CDR3 DNA sequence: TGTGCCAGCTCACCAGAAGGACAGGGGGCGGCCTACAATGAGCAGTTCTTC.

The rearrangement uses TRBV19 and TRBJ2-7, with no clear D. This CDR3 has 12 residues. V lost 6 bases and J 3 bases, leaving 9 bases between the germline ends. Germline V lookup: CDR1 LNHDA, CDR2 SQIVND (reference sequence). The CDR3 is CASSSRSYEQYF. CDR3 nucleotides: TGTGCCAGTAGCTCAAGGAGCTACGAGCAGTACTTC.

This chain links TRBV27 with TRBJ2-5; TRBD1 aligns across 7 bases. V gave up 5 bases and J gave up 1 base; unmatched junction bases: 10. CDR1 MNHEY and CDR2 SMNVEV come from the germline V gene (reference sequence). CDR3 size: 16 residues. The CDR3 reads CASSPNRGRSQETQYF. The CDR3 DNA sequence: TGTGCCAGCAGTCCGAACAGGGGAAGGAGCCAAGAGACCCAGTACTTC.

This clone was seen a handful of times. The chain couples TRBV30 to TRBJ1-4; 8 nucleotides match TRBD1. The CDR3 consists of 11 residues. Germline loops: CDR1 GTSNPN, CDR2 SVGIG (reference sequence). With V trimmed by 1 base and J by 12 bases, 1 base remained unmatched. As DNA, the CDR3 is TGTGCCTGGAGTGAGGACAGGGAACTGTTTTTT. Amino acid sequence: CAWSEDRELFF.

The table lists this clone with a count of one. The chain links TRBV6-5 to TRBJ2-3; D perhaps matches TRBD1 (8 bases). CDR1 and CDR2 (germline): MNHEY, SVGAGI. V was cut by 7 bases and J by 1 base, with 15 bases left in between. This CDR3 has 15 residues. Here the CDR3 reads CASIPTGGGTDTQYF. For the CDR3, the DNA is TGTGCCAGCATCCCTACAGGGGGGGGCACAGATACGCAGTATTTT.

This chain links TRBV5-1 with TRBJ1-4; a possible D gene is TRBD1 (5 bases). The CDR3 length is 15 residues. V dropped 5 bases and J dropped 4 bases, with 15 bases sitting between them. The germline V gene encodes CDR1 SGHRS and CDR2 YFSETQ. CDR3 region: CASRPPGLINEKLFF. The CDR3, as DNA: TGCGCCAGCAGACCGCCGGGACTGATTAATGAAAAACTGTTTTTT.